This T cell receptor (beta chain) was sequenced for a study of beta chain features in type 1 diabetes. Findings of the study overall: A greater similarity of naive, central memory and Treg TCRB repertoires was seen among patients than among healthy donors. Cells with high TCR expression could be over-represented by cDNA sequencing. Significant though moderate, a shortening of TCRB CDR3s appeared in all four CD4+ subsets of Type 1 diabetes patients.

V was pared by 0 bases and J by 0 bases, with 6 bases between. This CDR3 is 15 amino acids long. Per germline, CDR1 LGHNA and CDR2 YSLEER. Concerning this clone itself: As yet, its antigen is unknown.

Expressed TCRB transcripts were sequenced, since all the RNA that had been isolated was reverse transcribed. Sequenced by immunoSEQ multiplex PCR; TCRdb stores in-frame clones only, minus some. The sample yields fewer than 500,000 clones, roughly 13% seen once. Stem cell-like memory, regulatory, central memory and naive CD4+ cells were sorted via CD45RO/CCR7/CD25/CD127/CD95/CD27. This chain connects TRBV4-3 to TRBJ2-1; unclear D gene. The sequenced material came from naive CD4+ T cells from blood. The source is a young man in good health. CDR3 in DNA: TGCGCCAGCAGCCAAGATCCGGCCTCCTACAATGAGCAGTTCTTC. Amino acids: CASSQDPASYNEQFF.